This T cell receptor (beta chain) was captured in a study of shared clonotypes between healthy human individuals. Across the study: Donors had three CD4 naive, three CD4 memory, two CD8 naive and one CD8 memory plate apiece. Overall study findings and caveats: Shared clonotypes across all four donors exceeded non-shared ones in generation probability. The donor pool, a small one, limited the genetic and exposure-history diversity represented.

CD45RO-negative, CCR7-selected cells formed the naive CD8 fraction, which excluded terminally differentiated effector memory CD45RA+ cells. Data came from immunoSEQ multiplex PCR; TCRdb stores just in-frame clones and leaves some out. Of about 2 million clones listed, about 95% are singletons. Details on this clone: Its antigen remains unidentified.

The germline CDR1 and CDR2 sequences are MDHEN and SYDVKM. CDR3 size: 16 residues. V gave up 4 bases and J gave up 8 bases, with 24 bases separating them. The chain is built from TRBV28 and TRBJ2-7; D might be TRBD1 (8 bases). This TCR came from a man aged 18 to 30 in good health. Sequences were obtained from naive CD8+ T cells sorted from blood. As DNA, the CDR3 is TGTGCCAGCAGTTCAACTTTACAGGGGGGGACTGTGAAGCAGTACTTC. This translates into CASSSTLQGGTVKQYF.